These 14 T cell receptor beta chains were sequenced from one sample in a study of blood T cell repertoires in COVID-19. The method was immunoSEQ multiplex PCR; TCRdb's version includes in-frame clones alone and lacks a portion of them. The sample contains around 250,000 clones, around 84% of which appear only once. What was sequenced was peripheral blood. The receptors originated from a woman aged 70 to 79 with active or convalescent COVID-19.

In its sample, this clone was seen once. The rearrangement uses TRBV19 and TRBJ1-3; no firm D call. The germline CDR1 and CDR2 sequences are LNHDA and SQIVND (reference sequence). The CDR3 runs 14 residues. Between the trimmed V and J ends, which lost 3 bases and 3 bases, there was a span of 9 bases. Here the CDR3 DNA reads TGTGCCAGTAGTATCAGGAGGTTTGGAAACACCATATATTTT. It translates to CASSIRRFGNTIYF. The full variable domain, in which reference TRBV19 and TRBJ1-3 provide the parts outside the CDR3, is DGGITQSPKYLFRKEGQNVTLSCEQNLNHDAMYWYRQDPGQGLRLIYYSQIVNDFQKGDIAEGYSVSREKKESFPLTVTSAQKNPTAFYLCASSIRRFGNTIYFGEGSWLTVV.

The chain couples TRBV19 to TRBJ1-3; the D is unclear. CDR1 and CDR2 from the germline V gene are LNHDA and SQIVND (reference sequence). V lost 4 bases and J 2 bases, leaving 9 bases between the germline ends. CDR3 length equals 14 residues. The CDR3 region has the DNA TGTGCCAGTAGTACACCGGGAACTGGAAACACCATATATTTT. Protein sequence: CASSTPGTGNTIYF.

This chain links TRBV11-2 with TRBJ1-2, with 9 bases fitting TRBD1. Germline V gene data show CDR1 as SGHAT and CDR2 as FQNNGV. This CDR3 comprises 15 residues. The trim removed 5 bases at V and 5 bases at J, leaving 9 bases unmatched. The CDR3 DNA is TGTGCCAGCAGCCAGAGTGACAGGGGGACTTATGGCTACACCTTC. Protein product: CASSQSDRGTYGYTF.

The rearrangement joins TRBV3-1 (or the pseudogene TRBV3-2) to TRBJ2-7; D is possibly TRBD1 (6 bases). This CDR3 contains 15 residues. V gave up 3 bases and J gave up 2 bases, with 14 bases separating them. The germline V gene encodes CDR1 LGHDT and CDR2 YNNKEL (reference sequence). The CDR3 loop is CASSHATGFPYEQYF. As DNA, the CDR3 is TGTGCCAGCAGCCACGCCACAGGGTTTCCCTACGAGCAGTACTTC.

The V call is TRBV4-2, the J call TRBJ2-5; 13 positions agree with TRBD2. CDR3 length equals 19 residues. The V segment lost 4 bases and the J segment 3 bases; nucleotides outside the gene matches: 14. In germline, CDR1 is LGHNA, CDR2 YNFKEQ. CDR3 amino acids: CASSLAETSGGVFEETQYF. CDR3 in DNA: TGTGCCAGCAGCCTCGCCGAAACTAGCGGGGGGGTCTTTGAAGAGACCCAGTACTTC.

The CDR3 here is CASSVGGGPTDTQYF. Here the CDR3 DNA reads TGTGCCAGCAGTGTTGGCGGGGGACCCACAGATACGCAGTATTTT. The gene calls are TRBV2 and TRBJ2-3, with TRBD2 matching over 7 bases. This CDR3 spans 15 amino acids. The germline CDR1 and CDR2 sequences are SNHLY and FYNNEI. Unmatched junction bases numbered 6, after V lost 4 bases and J lost 2 bases.

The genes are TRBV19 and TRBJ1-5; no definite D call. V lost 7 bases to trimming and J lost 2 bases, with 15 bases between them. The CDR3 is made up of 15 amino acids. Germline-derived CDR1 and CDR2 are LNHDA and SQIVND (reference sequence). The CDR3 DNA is TGTGCCAGTAAACCCGAGTCTGGAGGCAATCAGCCCCAGCATTTT. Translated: CASKPESGGNQPQHF.

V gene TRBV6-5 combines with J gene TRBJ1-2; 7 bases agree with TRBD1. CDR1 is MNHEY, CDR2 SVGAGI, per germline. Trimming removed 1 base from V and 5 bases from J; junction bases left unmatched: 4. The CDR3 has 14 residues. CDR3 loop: CASSYLTGKYGYTF. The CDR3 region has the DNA TGTGCCAGCAGTTACTTGACAGGGAAGTATGGCTACACCTTC.

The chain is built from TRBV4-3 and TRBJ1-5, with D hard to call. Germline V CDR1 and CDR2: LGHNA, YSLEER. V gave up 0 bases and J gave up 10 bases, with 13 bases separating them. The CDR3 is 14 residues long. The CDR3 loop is CASSQEAPSLPQHF. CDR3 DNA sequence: TGCGCCAGCAGCCAAGAGGCCCCCTCATTACCCCAGCATTTT.

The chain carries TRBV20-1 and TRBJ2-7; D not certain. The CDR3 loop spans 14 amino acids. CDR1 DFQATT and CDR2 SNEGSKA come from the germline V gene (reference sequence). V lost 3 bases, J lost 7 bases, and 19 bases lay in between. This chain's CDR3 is CSASPGRGLREQYF. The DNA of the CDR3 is TGCAGTGCTAGTCCTGGCCGAGGTCTTAGGGAGCAGTACTTC.

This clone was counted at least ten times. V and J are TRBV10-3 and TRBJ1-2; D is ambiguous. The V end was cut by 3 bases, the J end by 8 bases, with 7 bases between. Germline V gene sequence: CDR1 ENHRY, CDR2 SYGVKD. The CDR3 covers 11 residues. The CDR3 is CAISEYEGYTF. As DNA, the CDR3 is TGTGCCATCAGTGAATACGAGGGCTACACCTTC.

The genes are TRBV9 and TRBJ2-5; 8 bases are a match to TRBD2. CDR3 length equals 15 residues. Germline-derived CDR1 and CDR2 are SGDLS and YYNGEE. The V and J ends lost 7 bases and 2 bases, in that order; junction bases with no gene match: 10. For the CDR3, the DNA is TGTGCCAGCGGCCCCGGGACTAGTCAACAAGAGACCCAGTACTTC. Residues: CASGPGTSQQETQYF.

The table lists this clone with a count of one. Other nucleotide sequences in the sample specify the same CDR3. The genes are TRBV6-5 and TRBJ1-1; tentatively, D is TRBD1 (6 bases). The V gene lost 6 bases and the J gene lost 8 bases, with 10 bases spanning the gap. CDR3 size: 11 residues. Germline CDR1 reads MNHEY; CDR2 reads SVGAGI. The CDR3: CASSLGQEAFF. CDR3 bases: TGTGCCAGCAGCCTCGGACAGGAAGCTTTCTTT.

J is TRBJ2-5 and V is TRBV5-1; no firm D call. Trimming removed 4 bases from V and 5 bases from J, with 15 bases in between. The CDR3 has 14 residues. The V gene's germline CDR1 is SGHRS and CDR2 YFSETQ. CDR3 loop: CASSPPATSETQYF. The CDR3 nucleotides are TGCGCCAGCAGCCCCCCCGCGACTTCGGAGACCCAGTACTTC.